These 8 T cell receptor beta chains share one sample of origin, sequenced in a study of shared clonotypes between healthy human individuals. Method: immunoSEQ multiplex PCR; TCRdb's copy keeps in-frame clones and lacks some. This sample carries 650,000 to 800,000 clones, about two thirds of them seen once, and the ten largest clones take approximately 1.7%. Sequencing used memory CD4+ T cells sorted from blood. Subset indicated: CD45RA-negative fraction. These receptors were taken from a woman between 25 and 40 years old in good health.

In its sample, this clone was seen a few times. This chain links TRBV7-9 with TRBJ1-2; D possibly corresponds to TRBD1 (5 bases). This CDR3 has 12 residues. V was trimmed by 3 bases and J by 8 bases, leaving 10 bases between them. Germline V gene data show CDR1 as SEHNR and CDR2 as FQNEAQ (reference sequence). The CDR3 here is CASSFTGAGYTF. For the CDR3, the DNA is TGTGCCAGCAGCTTTACAGGCGCGGGCTACACCTTC.

This rearrangement joins TRBV23-1 to TRBJ2-7; 11 bases are shared with TRBD2. TRBV23-1 is recorded as an ORF, its role being uncertain. The CDR3 covers 11 residues. The CDR3 DNA follows: TGCGCCAGCAGTCACCCCGGGACTAGCGGAGTC. Translated: CASSHPGTSGV.

The chain carries TRBV5-6 and TRBJ1-2, with D maybe TRBD1 (5 bases). Germline lookup yields CDR1 SGHDT and CDR2 YYEEEE. V was pared by 4 bases and J by 0 bases, with 10 bases between. The CDR3 covers 14 residues. CDR3 DNA: TGTGCCAGCAGCCCCGCGACAGCTAACTATGGCTACACCTTC. This translates into CASSPATANYGYTF.

The V and J genes are TRBV28 and TRBJ1-1; possibly TRBD1 for D (5 bases). Deletions cut 11 bases from V and 5 bases from J, with 15 bases between. This CDR3 comprises 12 residues. The germline V gene has CDR1 MDHEN and CDR2 SYDVKM. This chain's CDR3 is CACQKGTTEAFF. The DNA of the CDR3 is TGTGCCTGTCAGAAGGGGACGACTGAAGCTTTCTTT.

The table lists this clone with a few counts. J is TRBJ1-5 and V is TRBV6-5; 7 nucleotides line up with TRBD1. This CDR3 is built from 14 residues. With V trimmed by 4 bases and J by 6 bases, 6 bases remained unmatched. Germline CDR1 and CDR2: MNHEY and SVGAGI. CDR3 loop: CASSSGGGGQPQHF. The CDR3 DNA is TGTGCCAGCAGTTCCGGAGGGGGCGGTCAGCCCCAGCATTTT.

In DNA, the CDR3 is TGTGCCAGCAGCTTGACCAGGGGGGGAGGCACCGGGGAGCTGTTTTTT. Its translation is CASSLTRGGGTGELFF. This sequence joins TRBV5-4 and TRBJ2-2; either TRBD1 or TRBD2 may fit D (7 bases each). CDR3 length: 16 amino acids. Trimming left V 1 base short and J 4 bases short, with 14 bases between. Germline CDR1 and CDR2: SGHNT and YYREEE (reference sequence).

This sequence joins TRBV11-2 and TRBJ2-7; D could derive from TRBD1 or TRBD2 (6 bases each). Trimming stripped 5 bases from V and 0 bases from J, with 20 bases between. CDR3 length: 17 residues. Per the germline V gene, CDR1 is SGHAT and CDR2 is FQNNGV. The CDR3 region has the DNA TGTGCCAGCAGCCGGGGGCTACTCGTACATAGCTCCTACGAGCAGTACTTC. Residues: CASSRGLLVHSSYEQYF.

This clone was counted only a few times. The chain couples TRBV2 to TRBJ1-1, with a possible D match to TRBD1 (5 bases). V was clipped by 5 bases and J by 8 bases, with 15 bases between them. The CDR3 sequence is 13 residues long. CDR1 is SNHLY, CDR2 FYNNEI, per germline. In nucleotides, the CDR3 is TGTGCCAGCAGTTCGGGCGGGGGTATAGAAGCTTTCTTT. This gives the protein CASSSGGGIEAFF.